This T cell receptor beta chain was recorded in a study of blood T cell repertoires in COVID-19. Across the study: The samples span acute and convalescent COVID-19 from the United States, Italy and Spain. PBMCs, B-cell-depleted T cells, or T cells provided the cDNA or gDNA that made up the material.

Germline V CDR1 and CDR2: GTSNPN, SVGIG (reference sequence). The V gene lost 0 bases and the J gene lost 10 bases, with 10 bases spanning the gap. There are 13 residues in the CDR3. Under the authors' procedure: Scientists estimated how many nucleated cells there were by amplifying reference gene primers. Sequencing was performed with immunoSEQ multiplex PCR; in TCRdb, only in-frame clones are kept and a portion is missing. That table supplies the V and J calls and clone size; D and trimming were determined from the DNA. Of 180,000 or so clones in the sample, more than 70% were seen once. There are a few counts of this clone.

The chain joins TRBV30 to TRBJ1-6, with D maybe TRBD1 (5 bases). The source of this sequence is a woman older than 75 with active or convalescent COVID-19. Sequenced material: peripheral blood. The CDR3 DNA reads TGTGCCTGGAGTGTACAGGAGTACTCACCCCTCCACTTT. Protein product: CAWSVQEYSPLHF.